This record covers a single TCR beta chain. These data originate in a study of T-cell reconstitution after alpha-beta-depleted transplantation in children. During its preparation, the TCRbeta library received unique molecular identifiers. TCRdb independently ran MiXCR on the PCR reads; one entry per CDR3 protein. The sample lists hundreds of thousands of distinct CDR3 sequences; approximately 16% were seen once. CDR1 and CDR2 (germline): MGHDK, SYGVNS. After removal of 8 bases from V and 6 bases from J, the junction contained 8 bases not matched to a gene. The CDR3 length is 13 residues. Sequenced here: PBMCs from the stem cell graft donor, sampled from the stem cell graft. This TCR was sampled from a human donor who donated a stem cell graft to a child with acute myeloid leukemia. The rearrangement joins TRBV25-1 to TRBJ1-1, with 8 bases that match TRBD1. DNA of the CDR3: TGTGCCAGCTCGGACAGGGCGGCCCCTGAAGCTTTCTTT. Its translation: CASSDRAAPEAFF.